This T cell receptor beta chain is drawn from a study of T cells in Graves' hyperthyroidism and ophthalmopathy. The CDR3 loop spans 12 amino acids. The germline CDR1 and CDR2 sequences are SGDLS and YYNGEE. Using RNA transcripts as the source, TCR beta CDR3 regions were amplified. The HTBI primer set served for first-round RT-PCR of the TCR CDR3. MiXCR was run by TCRdb on the multiplex PCR reads, yielding one entry per CDR3 protein. Altogether over 700,000 distinct CDR3 sequences are present, around 40% being singletons, with the ten largest covering less than 40%. With respect to this clonotype: A much bigger clone sits one base away, suggesting this may be a read error.

The sequence derives from a woman in her thirties or forties with Graves' hyperthyroidism. What was sequenced was blood. The chain recombines TRBV9 with TRBJ1-3; D gene ambiguous. The CDR3 DNA reads as TGTGCCAGCAGCGTAGATGGAAACACCATGTATTTT. Translation gives CASSVDGNTMYF.